Below, one T cell receptor beta chain is given with its context. The antigen is not known. Generated by immunoSEQ multiplex PCR, the TCRdb table keeps only in-frame clones and is missing some. The profile shows 99,000 or so clones, roughly 80% of them singletons. These data originate in a study of T cell responses to AZD1222 COVID-19 vaccine. Study-wide results and limits: Unmutated variant regions are reportedly targeted by nearly half of spike-specific TCRs.

The receptor comes from an adult in good health. Sequenced here: peripheral blood, sampled on day 0 of AZD1222 vaccination.

The CDR3 nucleotides are TGTGCCAGCAGCCGCGACAGGGGGCATGGCTACACCTTC. This encodes CASSRDRGHGYTF. This sequence joins TRBV7-2 and TRBJ1-2, with TRBD1 matching over 10 bases. Unmatched junction bases numbered 3, after V lost 5 bases and J lost 6 bases. CDR1 SGHTA and CDR2 FQGNSA come from the germline V gene. The CDR3 covers 13 residues.